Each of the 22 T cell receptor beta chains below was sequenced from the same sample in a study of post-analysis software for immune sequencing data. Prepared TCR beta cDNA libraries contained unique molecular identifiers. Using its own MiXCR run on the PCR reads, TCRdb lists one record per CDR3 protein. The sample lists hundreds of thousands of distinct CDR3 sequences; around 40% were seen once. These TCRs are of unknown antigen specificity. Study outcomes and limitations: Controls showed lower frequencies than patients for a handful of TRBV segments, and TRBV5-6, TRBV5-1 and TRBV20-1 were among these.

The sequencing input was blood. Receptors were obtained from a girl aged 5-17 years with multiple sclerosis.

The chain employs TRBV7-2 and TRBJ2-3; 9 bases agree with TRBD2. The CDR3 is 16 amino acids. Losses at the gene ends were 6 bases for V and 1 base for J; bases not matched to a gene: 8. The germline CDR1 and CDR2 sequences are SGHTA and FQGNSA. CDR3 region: CASSYRAGGGTDTQYF. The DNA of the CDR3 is TGTGCCAGCAGTTATAGAGCGGGAGGAGGCACAGATACGCAGTATTTT.

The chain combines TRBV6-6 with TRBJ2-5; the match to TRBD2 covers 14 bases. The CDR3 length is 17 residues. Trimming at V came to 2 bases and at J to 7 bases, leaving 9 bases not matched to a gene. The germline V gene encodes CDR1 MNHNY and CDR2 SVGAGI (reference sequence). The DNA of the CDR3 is TGTGCCAGCAGTTACGGCGGGGGGACTAGCGGGAGTGGGACCCAGTACTTC. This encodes CASSYGGGTSGSGTQYF.

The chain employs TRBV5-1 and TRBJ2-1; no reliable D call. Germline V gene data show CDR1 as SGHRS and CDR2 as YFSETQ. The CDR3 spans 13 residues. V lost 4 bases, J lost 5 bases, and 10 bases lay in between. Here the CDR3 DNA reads TGCGCCAGCAGCATAGACTCGAACAATGAGCAGTTCTTC. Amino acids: CASSIDSNNEQFF.

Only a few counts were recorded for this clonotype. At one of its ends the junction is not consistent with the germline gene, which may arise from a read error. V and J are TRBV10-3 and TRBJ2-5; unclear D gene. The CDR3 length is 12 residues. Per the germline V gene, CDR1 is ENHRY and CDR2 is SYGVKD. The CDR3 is CVISSQQETQYF. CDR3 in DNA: TGTGTCATCAGTAGCCAGCAAGAGACCCAGTACTTC.

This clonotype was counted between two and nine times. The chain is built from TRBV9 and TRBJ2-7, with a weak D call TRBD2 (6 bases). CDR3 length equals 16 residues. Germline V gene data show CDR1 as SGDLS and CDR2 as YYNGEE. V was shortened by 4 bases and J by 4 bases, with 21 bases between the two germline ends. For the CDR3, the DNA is TGTGCCAGCAGCCCTCACTCTAGCGCCCTACCTTACGAGCAGTACTTC. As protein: CASSPHSSALPYEQYF.

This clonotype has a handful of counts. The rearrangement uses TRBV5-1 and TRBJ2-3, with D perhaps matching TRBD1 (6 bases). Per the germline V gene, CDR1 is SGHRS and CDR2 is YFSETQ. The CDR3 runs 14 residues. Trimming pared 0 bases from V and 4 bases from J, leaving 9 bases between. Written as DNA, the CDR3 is TGCGCCAGCAGCTTGGAAGGGGGACCAGATACGCAGTATTTT. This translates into CASSLEGGPDTQYF.

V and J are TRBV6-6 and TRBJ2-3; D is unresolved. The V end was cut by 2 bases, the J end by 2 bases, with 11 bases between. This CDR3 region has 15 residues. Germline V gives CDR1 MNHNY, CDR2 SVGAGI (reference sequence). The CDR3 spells CASSYPSGNTDTQYF. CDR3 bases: TGTGCCAGCAGTTACCCATCTGGAAACACAGATACGCAGTATTTT.

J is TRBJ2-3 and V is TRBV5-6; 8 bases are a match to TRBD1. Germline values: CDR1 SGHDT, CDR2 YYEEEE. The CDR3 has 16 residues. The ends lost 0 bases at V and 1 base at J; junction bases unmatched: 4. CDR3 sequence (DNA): TGTGCCAGCAGCTTGGTCCCGGACAGGGGCACAGATACGCAGTATTTT. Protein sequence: CASSLVPDRGTDTQYF. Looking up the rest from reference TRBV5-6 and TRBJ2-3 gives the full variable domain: DAGVTQSPTHLIKTRGQQVTLRCSPKSGHDTVSWYQQALGQGPQFIFQYYEEEERQRGNFPDRFSGHQFPNYSSELNVNALLLGDSALYLCASSLVPDRGTDTQYFGPGTRLTVL.

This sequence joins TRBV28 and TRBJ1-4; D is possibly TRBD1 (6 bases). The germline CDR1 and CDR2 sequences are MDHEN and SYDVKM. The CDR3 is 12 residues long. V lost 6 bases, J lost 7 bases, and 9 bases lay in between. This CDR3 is CASRPQGEKLFF. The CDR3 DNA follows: TGTGCCAGCAGACCACAGGGTGAAAAACTGTTTTTT.

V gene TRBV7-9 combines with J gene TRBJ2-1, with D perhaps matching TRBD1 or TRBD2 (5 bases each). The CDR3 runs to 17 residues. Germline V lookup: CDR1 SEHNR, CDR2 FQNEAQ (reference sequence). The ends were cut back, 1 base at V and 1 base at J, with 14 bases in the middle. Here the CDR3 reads CASSLVTGTESYNEQFF. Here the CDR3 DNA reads TGTGCCAGCAGCTTAGTGACCGGGACGGAATCCTACAATGAGCAGTTCTTC. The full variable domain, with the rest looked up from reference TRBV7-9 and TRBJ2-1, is DTGVSQNPRHKITKRGQNVTFRCDPISEHNRLYWYRQTLGQGPEFLTYFQNEAQLEKSRLLSDRFSAERPKGSFSTLEIQRTEQGDSAMYLCASSLVTGTESYNEQFFGPGTRLTVL.

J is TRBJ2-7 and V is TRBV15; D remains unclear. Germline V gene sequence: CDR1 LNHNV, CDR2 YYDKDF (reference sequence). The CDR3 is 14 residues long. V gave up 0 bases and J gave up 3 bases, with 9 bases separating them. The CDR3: CATSRDKDLYEQYF. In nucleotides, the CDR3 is TGTGCCACCAGCAGAGACAAGGACCTCTACGAGCAGTACTTC. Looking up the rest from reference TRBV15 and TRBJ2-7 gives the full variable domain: DAMVIQNPRYQVTQFGKPVTLSCSQTLNHNVMYWYQQKSSQAPKLLFHYYDKDFNNEADTPDNFQSRRPNTSFCFLDIRSPGLGDTAMYLCATSRDKDLYEQYFGPGTRLTVT.

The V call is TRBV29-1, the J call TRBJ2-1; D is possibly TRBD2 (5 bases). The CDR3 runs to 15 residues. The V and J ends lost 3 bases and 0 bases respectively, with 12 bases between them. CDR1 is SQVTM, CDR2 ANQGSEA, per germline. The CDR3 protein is CSVEEATSSYNEQFF. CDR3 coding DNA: TGCAGCGTTGAGGAGGCCACGAGCTCCTACAATGAGCAGTTCTTC.

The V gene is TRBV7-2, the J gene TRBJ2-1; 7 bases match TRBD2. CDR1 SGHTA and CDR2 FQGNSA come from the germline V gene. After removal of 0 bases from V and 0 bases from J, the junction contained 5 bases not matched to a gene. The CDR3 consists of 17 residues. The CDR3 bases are TGTGCCAGCAGCTTAGCGCGACGGGAGGCCTCCTACAATGAGCAGTTCTTC. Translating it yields CASSLARREASYNEQFF.

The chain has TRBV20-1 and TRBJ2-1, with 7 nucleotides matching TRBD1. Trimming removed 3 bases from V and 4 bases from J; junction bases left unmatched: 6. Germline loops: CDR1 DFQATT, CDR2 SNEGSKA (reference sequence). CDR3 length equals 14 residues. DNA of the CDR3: TGCAGTGCTAGCGTCCAACAGGGGTACAATGAGCAGTTCTTC. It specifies CSASVQQGYNEQFF.

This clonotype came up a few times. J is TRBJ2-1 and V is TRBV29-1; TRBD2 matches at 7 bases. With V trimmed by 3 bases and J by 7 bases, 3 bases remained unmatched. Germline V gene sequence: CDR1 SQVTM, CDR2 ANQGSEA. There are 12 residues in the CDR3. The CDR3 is CSVDGGGNEQFF. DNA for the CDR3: TGCAGCGTTGATGGGGGGGGAAATGAGCAGTTCTTC.

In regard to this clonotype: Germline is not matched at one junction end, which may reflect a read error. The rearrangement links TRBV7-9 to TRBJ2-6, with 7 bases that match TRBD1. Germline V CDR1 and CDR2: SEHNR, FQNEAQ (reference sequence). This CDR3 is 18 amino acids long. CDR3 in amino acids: CASSWTGTVPFGANVRTF. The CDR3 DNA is TGTGCCAGCAGCTGGACAGGCACGGTCCCCTTTGGGGCCAACGTCCGGACTTTC.

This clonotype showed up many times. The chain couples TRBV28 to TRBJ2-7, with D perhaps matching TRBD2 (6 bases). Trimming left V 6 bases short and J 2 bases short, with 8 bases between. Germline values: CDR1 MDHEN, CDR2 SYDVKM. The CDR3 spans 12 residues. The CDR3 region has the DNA TGTGCCAGCAGCCGACTAGCCTACGAGCAGTACTTC. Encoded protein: CASSRLAYEQYF.

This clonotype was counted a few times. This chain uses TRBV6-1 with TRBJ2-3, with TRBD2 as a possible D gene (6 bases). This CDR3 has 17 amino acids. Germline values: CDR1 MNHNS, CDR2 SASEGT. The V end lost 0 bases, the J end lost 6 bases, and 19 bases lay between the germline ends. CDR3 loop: CASSEARTNEGMDTQYF. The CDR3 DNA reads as TGTGCCAGCAGTGAAGCACGGACTAACGAGGGGATGGATACGCAGTATTTT.

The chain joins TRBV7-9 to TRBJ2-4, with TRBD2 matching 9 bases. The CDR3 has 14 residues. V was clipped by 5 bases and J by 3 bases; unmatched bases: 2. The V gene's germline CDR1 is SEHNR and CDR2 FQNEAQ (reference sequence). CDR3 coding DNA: TGTGCCAGCAGCCCTAGCGGGATCAAAAACATTCAGTACTTC. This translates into CASSPSGIKNIQYF.

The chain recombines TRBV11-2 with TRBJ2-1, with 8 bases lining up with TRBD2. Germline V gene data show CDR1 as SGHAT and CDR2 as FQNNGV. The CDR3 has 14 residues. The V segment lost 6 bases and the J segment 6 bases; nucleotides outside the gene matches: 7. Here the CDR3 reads CASSFGLASNEQFF. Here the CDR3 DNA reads TGTGCCAGCAGTTTCGGACTAGCCTCCAATGAGCAGTTCTTC.

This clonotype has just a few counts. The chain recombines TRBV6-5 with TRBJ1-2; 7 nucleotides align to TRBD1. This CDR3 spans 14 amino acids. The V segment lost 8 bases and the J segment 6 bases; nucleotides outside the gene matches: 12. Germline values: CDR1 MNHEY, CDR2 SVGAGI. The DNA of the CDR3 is TGTGCCAGCTATGCCCGACAGGGTGCGGATGGCTACACCTTC. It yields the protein CASYARQGADGYTF.

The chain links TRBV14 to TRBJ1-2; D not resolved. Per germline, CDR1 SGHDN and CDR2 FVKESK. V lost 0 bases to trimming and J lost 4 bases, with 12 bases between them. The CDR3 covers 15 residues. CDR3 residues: CASSQDRRAGYGYTF. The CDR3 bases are TGTGCCAGCAGCCAAGATCGTCGGGCGGGCTATGGCTACACCTTC.